This T cell receptor beta chain was sequenced during a study of T cell changes during pregnancy in multiple sclerosis. Data came from immunoSEQ multiplex PCR; TCRdb stores just in-frame clones and leaves some out. The sample lists 73,000 or so clones, roughly nine tenths occurring once. Trimming stripped 4 bases from V and 0 bases from J, with 14 bases between. The germline gives CDR1 SGHRS, CDR2 YFSETQ. The CDR3 covers 15 residues. The TCR comes from a female donor in good health, enrolled as a control in a pregnancy study. The material was peripheral blood, obtained after pregnancy. V is TRBV5-1 and J is TRBJ2-7; the D gene is possibly TRBD2 (6 bases). The CDR3: CASSPLGSGSYEQYF. CDR3 DNA sequence: TGCGCCAGCAGCCCCTTGGGTAGCGGCTCCTACGAGCAGTACTTC.